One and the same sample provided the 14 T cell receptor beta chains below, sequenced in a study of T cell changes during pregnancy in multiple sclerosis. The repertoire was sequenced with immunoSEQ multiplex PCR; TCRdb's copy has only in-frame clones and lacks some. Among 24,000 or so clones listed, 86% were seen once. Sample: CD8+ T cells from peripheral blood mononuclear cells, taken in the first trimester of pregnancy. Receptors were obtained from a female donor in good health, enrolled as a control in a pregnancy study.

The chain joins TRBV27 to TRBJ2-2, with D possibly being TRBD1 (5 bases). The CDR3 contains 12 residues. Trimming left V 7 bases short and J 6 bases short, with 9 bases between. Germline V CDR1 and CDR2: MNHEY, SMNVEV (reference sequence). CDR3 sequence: CASNQGSGELFF. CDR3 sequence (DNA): TGTGCCAGCAATCAGGGATCCGGGGAGCTGTTTTTT.

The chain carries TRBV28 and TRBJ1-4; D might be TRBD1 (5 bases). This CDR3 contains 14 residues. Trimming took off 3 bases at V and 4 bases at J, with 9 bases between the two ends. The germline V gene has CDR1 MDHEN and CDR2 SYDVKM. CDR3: CASSFRVDNEKLFF. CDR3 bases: TGTGCCAGCAGTTTCAGGGTGGATAATGAAAAACTGTTTTTT.

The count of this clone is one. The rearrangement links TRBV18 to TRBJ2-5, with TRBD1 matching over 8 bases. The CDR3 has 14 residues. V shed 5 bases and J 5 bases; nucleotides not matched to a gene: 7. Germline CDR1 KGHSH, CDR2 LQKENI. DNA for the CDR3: TGTGCCAGCTCAAATCCGGGACAGGTTGAGACCCAGTACTTC. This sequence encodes CASSNPGQVETQYF. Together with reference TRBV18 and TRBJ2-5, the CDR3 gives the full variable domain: NAGVMQNPRHLVRRRGQEARLRCSPMKGHSHVYWYRQLPEEGLKFMVYLQKENIIDESGMPKERFSAEFPKEGPSILRIQQVVRGDSAAYFCASSNPGQVETQYFGPGTRLLVL.

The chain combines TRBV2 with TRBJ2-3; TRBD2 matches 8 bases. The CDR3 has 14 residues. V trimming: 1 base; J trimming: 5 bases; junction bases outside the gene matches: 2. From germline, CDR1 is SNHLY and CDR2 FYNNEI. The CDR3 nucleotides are TGTGCCAGCAGTGAAGGTGCGGGGGGAGATACGCAGTATTTT. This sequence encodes CASSEGAGGDTQYF. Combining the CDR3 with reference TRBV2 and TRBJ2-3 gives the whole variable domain EPEVTQTPSHQVTQMGQEVILRCVPISNHLYFYWYRQILGQKVEFLVSFYNNEISEKSEIFDDQFSVERPDGSNFTLKIRSTKLEDSAMYFCASSEGAGGDTQYFGPGTRLTVL.

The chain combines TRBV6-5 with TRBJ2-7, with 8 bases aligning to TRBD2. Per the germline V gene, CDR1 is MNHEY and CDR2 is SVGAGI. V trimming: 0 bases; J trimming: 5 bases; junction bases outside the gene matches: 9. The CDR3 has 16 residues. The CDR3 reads CASSYSEAGAAHEQYF. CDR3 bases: TGTGCCAGCAGTTACTCTGAAGCGGGGGCCGCCCACGAGCAGTACTTC.

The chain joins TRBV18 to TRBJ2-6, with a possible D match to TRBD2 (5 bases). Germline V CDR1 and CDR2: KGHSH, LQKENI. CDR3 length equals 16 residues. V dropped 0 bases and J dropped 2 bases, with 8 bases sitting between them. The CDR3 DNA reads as TGTGCCAGCTCACCACCGGACGGGACTGGGGCCAACGTCCTGACTTTC. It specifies CASSPPDGTGANVLTF.

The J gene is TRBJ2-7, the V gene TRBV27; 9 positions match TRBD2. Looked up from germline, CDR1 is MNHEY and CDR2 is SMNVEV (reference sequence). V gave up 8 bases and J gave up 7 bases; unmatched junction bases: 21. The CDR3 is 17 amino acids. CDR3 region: CASVSSGNPIGLREQYF. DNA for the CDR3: TGTGCCAGCGTCTCTAGCGGGAACCCAATCGGTCTACGGGAGCAGTACTTC.

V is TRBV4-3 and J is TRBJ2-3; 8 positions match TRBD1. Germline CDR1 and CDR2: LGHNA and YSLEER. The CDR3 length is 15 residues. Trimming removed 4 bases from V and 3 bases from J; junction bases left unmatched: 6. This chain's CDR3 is CASSRLTGETDTQYF. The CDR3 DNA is TGCGCCAGCAGCCGTTTGACAGGGGAAACAGATACGCAGTATTTT.

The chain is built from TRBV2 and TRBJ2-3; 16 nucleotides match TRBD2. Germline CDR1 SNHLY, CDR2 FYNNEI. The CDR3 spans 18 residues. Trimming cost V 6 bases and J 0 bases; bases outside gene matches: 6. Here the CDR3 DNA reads TGTGCCAGCAGCGCCAGGGGACTAGCGGGGGGGAGCACAGATACGCAGTATTTT. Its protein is CASSARGLAGGSTDTQYF.

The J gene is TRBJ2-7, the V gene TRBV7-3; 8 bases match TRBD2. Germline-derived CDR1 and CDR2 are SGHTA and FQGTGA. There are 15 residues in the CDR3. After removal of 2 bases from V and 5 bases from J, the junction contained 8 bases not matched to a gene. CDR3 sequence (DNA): TGTGCCAGCAGCTTAGCGGGACTAGTGACCGACGAGCAGTACTTC. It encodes CASSLAGLVTDEQYF.

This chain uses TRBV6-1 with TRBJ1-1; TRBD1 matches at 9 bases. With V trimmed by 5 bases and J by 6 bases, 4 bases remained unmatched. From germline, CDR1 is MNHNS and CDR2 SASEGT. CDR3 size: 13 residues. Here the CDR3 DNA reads TGTGCCAGCAGTCGACAGGGGGTGGCTGAAGCTTTCTTT. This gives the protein CASSRQGVAEAFF.

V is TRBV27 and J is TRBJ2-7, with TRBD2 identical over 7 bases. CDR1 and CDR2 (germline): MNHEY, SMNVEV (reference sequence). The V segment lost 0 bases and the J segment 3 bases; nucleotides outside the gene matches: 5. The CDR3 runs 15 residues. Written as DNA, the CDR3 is TGTGCCAGCAGTTTATCGGTTGCGGGAGACTACGAGCAGTACTTC. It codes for CASSLSVAGDYEQYF.

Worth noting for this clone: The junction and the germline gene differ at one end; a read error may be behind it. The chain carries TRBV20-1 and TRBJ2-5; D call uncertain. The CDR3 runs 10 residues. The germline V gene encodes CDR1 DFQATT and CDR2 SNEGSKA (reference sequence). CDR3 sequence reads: CSGEREIQYF. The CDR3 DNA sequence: TGCAGTGGAGAACGAGAGATCCAGTACTTC.

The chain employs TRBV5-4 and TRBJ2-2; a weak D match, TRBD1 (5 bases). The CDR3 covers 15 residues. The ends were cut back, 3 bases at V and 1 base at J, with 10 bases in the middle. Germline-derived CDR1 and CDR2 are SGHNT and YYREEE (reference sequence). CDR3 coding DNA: TGTGCCAGCAGCTCCCTGACAGAGAACACCGGGGAGCTGTTTTTT. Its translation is CASSSLTENTGELFF.